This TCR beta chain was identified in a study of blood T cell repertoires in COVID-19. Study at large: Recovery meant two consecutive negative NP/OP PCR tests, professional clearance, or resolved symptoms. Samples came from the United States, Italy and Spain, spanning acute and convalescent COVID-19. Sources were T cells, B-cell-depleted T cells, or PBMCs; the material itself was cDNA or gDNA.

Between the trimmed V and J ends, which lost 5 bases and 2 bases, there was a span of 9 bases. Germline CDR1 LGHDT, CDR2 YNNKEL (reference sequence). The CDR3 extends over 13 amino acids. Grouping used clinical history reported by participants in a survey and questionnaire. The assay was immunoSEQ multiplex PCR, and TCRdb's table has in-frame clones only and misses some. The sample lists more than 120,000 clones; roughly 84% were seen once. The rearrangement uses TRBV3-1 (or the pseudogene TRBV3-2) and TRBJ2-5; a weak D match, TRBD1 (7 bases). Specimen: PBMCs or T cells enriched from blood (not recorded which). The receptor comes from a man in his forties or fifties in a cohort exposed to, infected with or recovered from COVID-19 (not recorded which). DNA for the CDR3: TGTGCCAGCAGCGCGGGACAGCAAGAGACCCAGTACTTC. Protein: CASSAGQQETQYF.